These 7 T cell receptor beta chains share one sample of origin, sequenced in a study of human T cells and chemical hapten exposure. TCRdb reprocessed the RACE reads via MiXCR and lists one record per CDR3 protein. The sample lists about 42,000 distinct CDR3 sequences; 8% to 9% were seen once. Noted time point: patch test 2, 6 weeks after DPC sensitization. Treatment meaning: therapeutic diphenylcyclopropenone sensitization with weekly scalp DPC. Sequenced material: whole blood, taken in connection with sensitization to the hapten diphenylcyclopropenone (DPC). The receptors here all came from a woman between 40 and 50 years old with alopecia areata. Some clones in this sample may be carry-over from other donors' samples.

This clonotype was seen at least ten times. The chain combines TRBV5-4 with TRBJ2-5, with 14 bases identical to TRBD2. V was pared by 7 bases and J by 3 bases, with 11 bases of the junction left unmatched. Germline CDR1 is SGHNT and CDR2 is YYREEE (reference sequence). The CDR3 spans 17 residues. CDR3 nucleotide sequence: TGTGCCAGCCAAAGGACTAGCGGGGGGCTGGGGGAAGAGACCCAGTACTTC. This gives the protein CASQRTSGGLGEETQYF.

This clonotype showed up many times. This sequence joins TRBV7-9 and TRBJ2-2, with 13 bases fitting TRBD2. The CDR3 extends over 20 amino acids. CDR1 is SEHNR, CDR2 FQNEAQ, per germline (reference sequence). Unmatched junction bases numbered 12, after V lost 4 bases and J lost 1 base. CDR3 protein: CASSSLRTGLAGVNTGELFF. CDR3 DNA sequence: TGTGCCAGCAGCTCTCTGCGGACTGGACTAGCGGGGGTGAACACCGGGGAGCTGTTTTTT.

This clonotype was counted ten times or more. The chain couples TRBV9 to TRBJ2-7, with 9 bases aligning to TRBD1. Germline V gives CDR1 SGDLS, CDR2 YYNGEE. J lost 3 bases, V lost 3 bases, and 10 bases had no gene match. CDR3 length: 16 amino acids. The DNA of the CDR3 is TGTGCCAGCAGCGAAATGGACAGGGGAGGCCTCTACGAGCAGTACTTC. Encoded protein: CASSEMDRGGLYEQYF. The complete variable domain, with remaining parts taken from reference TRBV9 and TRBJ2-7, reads DSGVTQTPKHLITATGQRVTLRCSPRSGDLSVYWYQQSLDQGLQFLIQYYNGEERAKGNILERFSAQQFPDLHSELNLSSLELGDSALYFCASSEMDRGGLYEQYFGPGTRLTVT.

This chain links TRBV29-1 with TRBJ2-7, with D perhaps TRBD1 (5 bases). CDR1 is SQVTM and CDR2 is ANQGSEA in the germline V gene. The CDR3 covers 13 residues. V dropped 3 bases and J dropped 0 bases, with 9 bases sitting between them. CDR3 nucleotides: TGCAGCGTTGAGACACAGGCCTCCTACGAGCAGTACTTC. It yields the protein CSVETQASYEQYF.

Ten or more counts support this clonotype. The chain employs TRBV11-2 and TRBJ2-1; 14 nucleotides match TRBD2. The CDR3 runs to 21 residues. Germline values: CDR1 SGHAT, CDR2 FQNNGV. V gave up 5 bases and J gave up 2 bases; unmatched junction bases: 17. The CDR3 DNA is TGTGCCAGCAGCCTAAGGACTAGCGGGGGGTCTAACCTAGACCCCTACAATGAGCAGTTCTTC. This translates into CASSLRTSGGSNLDPYNEQFF. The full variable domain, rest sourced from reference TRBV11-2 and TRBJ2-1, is EAGVAQSPRYKIIEKRQSVAFWCNPISGHATLYWYQQILGQGPKLLIQFQNNGVVDDSQLPKDRFSAERLKGVDSTLKIQPAKLEDSAVYLCASSLRTSGGSNLDPYNEQFFGPGTRLTVL.

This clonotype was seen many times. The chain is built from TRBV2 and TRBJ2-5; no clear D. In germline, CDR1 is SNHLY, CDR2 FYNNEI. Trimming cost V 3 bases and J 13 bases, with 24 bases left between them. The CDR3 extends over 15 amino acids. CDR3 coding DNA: TGTGCCAGCAGTGAGTCGAGGAACTCCGGATCTGTGTCGTACTTC. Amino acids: CASSESRNSGSVSYF.

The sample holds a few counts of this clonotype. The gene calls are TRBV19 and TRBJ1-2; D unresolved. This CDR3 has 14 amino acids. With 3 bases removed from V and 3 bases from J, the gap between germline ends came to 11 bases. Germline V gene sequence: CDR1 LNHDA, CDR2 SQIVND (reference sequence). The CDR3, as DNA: TGTGCCAGTAGTATCACCTTGGCCGACTATGGCTACACCTTC. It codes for CASSITLADYGYTF.